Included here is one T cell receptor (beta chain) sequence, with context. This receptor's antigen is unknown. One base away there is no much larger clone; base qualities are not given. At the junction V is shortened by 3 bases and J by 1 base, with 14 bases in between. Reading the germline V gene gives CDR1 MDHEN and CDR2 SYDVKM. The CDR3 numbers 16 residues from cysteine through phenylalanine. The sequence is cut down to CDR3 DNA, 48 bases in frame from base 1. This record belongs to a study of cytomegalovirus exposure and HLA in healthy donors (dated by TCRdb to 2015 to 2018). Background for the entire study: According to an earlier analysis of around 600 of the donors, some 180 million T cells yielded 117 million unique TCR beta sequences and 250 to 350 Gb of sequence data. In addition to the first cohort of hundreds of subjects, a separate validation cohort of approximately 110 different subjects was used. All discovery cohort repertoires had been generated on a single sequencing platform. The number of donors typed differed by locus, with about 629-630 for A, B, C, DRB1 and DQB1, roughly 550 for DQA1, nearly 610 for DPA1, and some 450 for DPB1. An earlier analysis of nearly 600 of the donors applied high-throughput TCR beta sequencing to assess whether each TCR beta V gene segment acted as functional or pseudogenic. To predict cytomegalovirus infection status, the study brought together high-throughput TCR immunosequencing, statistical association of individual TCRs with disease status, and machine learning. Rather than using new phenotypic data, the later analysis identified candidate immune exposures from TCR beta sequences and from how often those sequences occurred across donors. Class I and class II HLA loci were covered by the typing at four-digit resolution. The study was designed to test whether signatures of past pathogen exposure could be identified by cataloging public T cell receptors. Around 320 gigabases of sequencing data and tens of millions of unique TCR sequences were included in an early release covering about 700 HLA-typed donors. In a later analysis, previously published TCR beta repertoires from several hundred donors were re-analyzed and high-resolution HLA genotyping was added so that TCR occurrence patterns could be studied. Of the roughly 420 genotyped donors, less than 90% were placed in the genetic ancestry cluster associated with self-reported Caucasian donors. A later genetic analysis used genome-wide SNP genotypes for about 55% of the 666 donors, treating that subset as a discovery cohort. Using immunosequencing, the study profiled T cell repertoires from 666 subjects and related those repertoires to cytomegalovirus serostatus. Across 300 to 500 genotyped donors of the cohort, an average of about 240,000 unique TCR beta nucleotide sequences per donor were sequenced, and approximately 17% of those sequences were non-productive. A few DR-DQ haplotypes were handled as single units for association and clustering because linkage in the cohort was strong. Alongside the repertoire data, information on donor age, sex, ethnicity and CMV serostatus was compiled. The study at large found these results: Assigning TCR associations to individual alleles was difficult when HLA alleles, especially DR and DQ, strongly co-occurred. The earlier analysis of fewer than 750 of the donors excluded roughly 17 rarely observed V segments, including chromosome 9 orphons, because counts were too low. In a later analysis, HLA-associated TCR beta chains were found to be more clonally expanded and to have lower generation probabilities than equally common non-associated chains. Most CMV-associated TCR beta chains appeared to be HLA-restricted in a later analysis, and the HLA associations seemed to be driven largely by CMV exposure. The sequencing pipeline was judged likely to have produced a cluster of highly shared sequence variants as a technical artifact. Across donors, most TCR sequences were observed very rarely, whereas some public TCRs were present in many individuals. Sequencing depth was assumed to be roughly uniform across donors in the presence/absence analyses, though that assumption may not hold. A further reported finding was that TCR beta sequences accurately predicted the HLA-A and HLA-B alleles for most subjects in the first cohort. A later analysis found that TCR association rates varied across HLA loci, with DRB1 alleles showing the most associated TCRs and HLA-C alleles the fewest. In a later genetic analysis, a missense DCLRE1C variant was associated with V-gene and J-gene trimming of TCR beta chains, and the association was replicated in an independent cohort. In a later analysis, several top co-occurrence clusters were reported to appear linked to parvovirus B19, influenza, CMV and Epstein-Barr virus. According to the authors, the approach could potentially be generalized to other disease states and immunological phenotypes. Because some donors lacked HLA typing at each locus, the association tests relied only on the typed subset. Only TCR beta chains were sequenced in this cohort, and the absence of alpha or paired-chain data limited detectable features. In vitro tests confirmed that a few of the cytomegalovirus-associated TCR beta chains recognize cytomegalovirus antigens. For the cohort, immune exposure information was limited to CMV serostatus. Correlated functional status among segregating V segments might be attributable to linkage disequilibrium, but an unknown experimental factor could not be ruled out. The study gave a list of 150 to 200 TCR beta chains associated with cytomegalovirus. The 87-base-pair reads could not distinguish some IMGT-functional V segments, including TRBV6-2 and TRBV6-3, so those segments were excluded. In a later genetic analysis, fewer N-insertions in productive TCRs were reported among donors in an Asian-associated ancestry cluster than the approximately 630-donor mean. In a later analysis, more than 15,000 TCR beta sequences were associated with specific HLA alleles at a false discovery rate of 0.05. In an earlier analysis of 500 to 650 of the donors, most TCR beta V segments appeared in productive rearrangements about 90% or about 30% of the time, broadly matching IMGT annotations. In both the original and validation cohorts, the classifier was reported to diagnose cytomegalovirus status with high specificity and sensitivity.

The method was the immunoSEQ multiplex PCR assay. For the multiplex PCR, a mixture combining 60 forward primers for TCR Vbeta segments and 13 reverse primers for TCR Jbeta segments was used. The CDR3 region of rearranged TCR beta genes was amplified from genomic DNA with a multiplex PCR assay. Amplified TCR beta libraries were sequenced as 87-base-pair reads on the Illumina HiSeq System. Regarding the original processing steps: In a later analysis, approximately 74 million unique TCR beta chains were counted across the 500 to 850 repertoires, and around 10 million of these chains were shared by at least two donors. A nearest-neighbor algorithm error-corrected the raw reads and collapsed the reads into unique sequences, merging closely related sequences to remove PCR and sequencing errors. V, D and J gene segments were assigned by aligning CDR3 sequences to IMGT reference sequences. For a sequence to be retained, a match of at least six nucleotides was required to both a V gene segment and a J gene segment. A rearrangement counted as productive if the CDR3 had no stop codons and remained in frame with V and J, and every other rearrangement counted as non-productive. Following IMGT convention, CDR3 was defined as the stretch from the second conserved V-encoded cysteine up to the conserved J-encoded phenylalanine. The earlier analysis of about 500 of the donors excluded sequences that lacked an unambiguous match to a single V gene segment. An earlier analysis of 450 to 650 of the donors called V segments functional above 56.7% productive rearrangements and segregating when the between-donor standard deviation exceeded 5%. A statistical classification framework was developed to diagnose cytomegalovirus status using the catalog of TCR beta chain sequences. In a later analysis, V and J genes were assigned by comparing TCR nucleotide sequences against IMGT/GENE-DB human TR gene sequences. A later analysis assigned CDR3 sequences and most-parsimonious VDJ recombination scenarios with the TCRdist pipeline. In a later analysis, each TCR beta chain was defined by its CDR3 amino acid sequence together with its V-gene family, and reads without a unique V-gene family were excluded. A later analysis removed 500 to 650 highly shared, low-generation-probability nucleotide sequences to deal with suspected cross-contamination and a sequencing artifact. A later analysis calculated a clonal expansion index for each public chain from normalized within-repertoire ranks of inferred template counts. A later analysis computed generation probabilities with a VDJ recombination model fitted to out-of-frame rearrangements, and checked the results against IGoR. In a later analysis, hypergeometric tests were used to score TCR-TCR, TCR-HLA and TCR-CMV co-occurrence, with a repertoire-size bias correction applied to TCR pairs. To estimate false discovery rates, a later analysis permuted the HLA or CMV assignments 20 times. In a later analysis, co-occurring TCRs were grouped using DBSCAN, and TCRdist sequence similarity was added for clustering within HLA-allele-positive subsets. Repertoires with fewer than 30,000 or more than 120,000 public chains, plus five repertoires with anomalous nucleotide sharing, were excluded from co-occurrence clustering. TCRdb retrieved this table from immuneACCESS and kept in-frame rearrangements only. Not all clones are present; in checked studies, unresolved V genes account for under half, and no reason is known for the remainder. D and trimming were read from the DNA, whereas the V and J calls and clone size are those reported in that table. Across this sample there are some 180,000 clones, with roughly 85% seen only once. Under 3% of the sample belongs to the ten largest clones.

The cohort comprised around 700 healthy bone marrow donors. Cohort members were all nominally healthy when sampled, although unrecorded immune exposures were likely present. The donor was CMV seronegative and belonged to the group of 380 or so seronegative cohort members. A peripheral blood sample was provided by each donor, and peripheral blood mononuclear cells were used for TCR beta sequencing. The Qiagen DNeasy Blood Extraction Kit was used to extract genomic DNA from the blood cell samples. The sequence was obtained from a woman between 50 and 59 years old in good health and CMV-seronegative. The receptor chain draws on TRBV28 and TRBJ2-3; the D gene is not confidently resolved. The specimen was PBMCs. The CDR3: CASSLESRLGTDTQYF. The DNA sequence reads TGTGCCAGCAGTTTGGAGAGCCGGCTTGGCACAGATACGCAGTATTTT.